Sequencing of this T cell receptor (beta chain) was carried out in a study of cytomegalovirus exposure and HLA in healthy donors. Study-level findings and limits: Across all donors, roughly uniform sequencing depth was an assumption of the presence/absence analyses. Cytomegalovirus-associated status was assigned to 150 or so TCR beta chains. Analyzed later, association rates of TCRs varied across HLA loci, with DRB1 most and HLA-C fewest. A prior analysis recorded that most TCR beta V segments were productive about 87% or about 30% of the time.

The CDR3 covers 13 residues. The germline V gene has CDR1 MNHEY and CDR2 SVGAGI. Researchers ran the PCR with 60 Vbeta and 13 Jbeta primers. The protocol was immunoSEQ multiplex PCR, while the TCRdb copy is restricted to in-frame clones and leaves out a portion. Among about 160,000 clones listed, 60% to 80% were seen once. Notes on this clone: The antigen is undetermined. Its ends do not fully match the called genes, so a read error is possible.

The TCR originated in a male donor in good health and CMV-seronegative. The specimen sequenced was PBMCs. V gene TRBV6-5 combines with J gene TRBJ1-2, with unresolved D. The CDR3 here is CAGSYSGNYGYTF. The CDR3 DNA is TGTGCCGGCAGTTACTCCGGGAACTATGGCTACACCTTC.